This entry concerns a single T cell receptor (beta chain). In its sample, this clone was seen once. Its target antigen remains unknown. Base qualities are not provided; no much larger clone lies one nucleotide away. Receptors were amplified or captured by the immunoSEQ multiplex PCR assay. Rearranged TCR beta chain sequences were amplified with the hsTCRB Kit following the manufacturer's protocol. TCRB libraries were sequenced on an Illumina MiSeq. On the authors' methods: The kit vendor's proprietary platform handled demultiplexing, trimming and gene mapping. TCRdb holds this immuneACCESS table with in-frame rearrangements only. Some clones are missing; in checked studies, unresolved V genes explain under half, and the rest has no known cause. D and trimming come from the DNA, and the V and J calls and clone size come from that table. This sample is represented by 12,000 or so clones; roughly 84% of them were singletons. The biggest ten clones account for approximately 6% of the sample.

The sample belongs to a study of a mutant IDH1 vaccine in newly diagnosed glioma (dated by TCRdb to the early 2020s). For the wider study: Across visits V03 through V10, patients got a total of eight vaccinations, given in weeks 1, 3, 5, 7, 11, 15, 19 and 23. Before enrollment, patients had received standard therapy of radiotherapy alone, temozolomide alone, or radiochemotherapy with temozolomide; most received the combination. Peripheral blood was collected at six visits: V03 (baseline), V05, V07, V10, V12 and V13. In the chemotherapy-containing groups, vaccination started alongside temozolomide cycles, whereas in patients who had radiotherapy alone it started 4-6 weeks after radiotherapy. The roughly 33 treated patients were approximately 60% male and around 40% female, with a mean age of about 43 years. For exploratory analyses, fewer than 30 treated patients had longitudinal TCRB deep sequencing done wherever samples were available. Points the paper makes about the study in general: According to the authors, sample limitations meant that analyses of patient blood samples could not be reproduced. Pseudoprogression seemed to be unrelated to changes in the top peripheral T cell clonotypes found by TCRB sequencing. Across multiple MHC alleles, vaccine-induced immune responses were seen in around 93% of patients. Availability determined which PBMC samples were chosen for TCRB deep sequencing.

The time point label for this specimen denotes: week 5, during vaccination. Each vaccine dose, consisting of 300 ug of a 20-mer mutant IDH1 peptide in Montanide, was administered subcutaneously with topical imiquimod. Newly diagnosed WHO grade 3 or 4 IDH1-mutant astrocytomas showing loss of nuclear ATRX were present in the donors. The samples were drawn from NOA16, a multicentre, single-arm, open-label phase I trial in Germany that tested a mutant IDH1 peptide vaccine in humans for the first time. Genomic DNA for TCRB sequencing was extracted from EDTA blood using the DNeasy Blood and Tissue Kit. Compared with germline, V lacks 0 bases and J lacks 0 bases; bases without a gene match: 4. The CDR3, from cysteine to phenylalanine, totals 17 residues. Only the CDR3 part of the read is kept: 51 bases, read in frame from the first base. The germline V gene gives CDR1 as MGHRA and CDR2 as YSYEKL.

The sequence derives from a middle-aged woman with glioma. Some clones in this sample may be carry-over from other donors' samples. The chain was built from TRBV4-1 and TRBJ1-5, with 8 bases matching TRBD1. The sample was PBMCs, taken from a glioma patient whose treatment included an IDH1 peptide vaccine. At the DNA level, the sequence is TGCGCCAGCAGCCAAGAGGGACAGGCTTATAGCAATCAGCCCCAGCATTTT. It specifies CASSQEGQAYSNQPQHF.